One and the same sample provided the 32 T cell receptor beta chains below, sequenced in a study of blood T cell repertoires in COVID-19. The repertoire was sequenced with immunoSEQ multiplex PCR; TCRdb's copy has only in-frame clones and lacks some. The table includes 30,000 to 40,000 clones, about 80% detected once. The sequenced sample consisted of peripheral blood. These receptors came from a man older than 75 with acute or convalescent COVID-19.

V is TRBV7-9 and J is TRBJ2-7, with TRBD2 matching 8 bases. The CDR3 has 15 amino acids. After removal of 1 base from V and 4 bases from J, the junction contained 6 bases not matched to a gene. Germline V lookup: CDR1 SEHNR, CDR2 FQNEAQ (reference sequence). CDR3 nucleotides: TGTGCCAGCAGCTTAGATCCGGGACTAGGTTACGAGCAGTACTTC. This sequence encodes CASSLDPGLGYEQYF.

V and J are TRBV3-1 (or the pseudogene TRBV3-2) and TRBJ2-3; D gene uncertain. The CDR3 consists of 14 residues. V gave up 1 base and J gave up 0 bases, with 5 bases separating them. In germline, CDR1 is LGHDT, CDR2 YNNKEL (reference sequence). Here the CDR3 reads CASSQGPSTDTQYF. CDR3 DNA: TGTGCCAGCAGCCAAGGGCCAAGCACAGATACGCAGTATTTT.

This clone was seen only once. Written as DNA, the CDR3 is TGTGCCAGCAGGGGACAGAGCTCTGGAAACACCATATATTTT. Encoded protein: CASRGQSSGNTIYF. This chain uses TRBV6-5 with TRBJ1-3, with 7 bases identical to TRBD1. V lost 6 bases and J lost 0; bases outside the gene matches: 2. Germline V CDR1 and CDR2: MNHEY, SVGAGI. This CDR3 region has 14 residues.

The V gene is TRBV24-1, the J gene TRBJ2-3; 8 bases are a match to TRBD2. CDR3 size: 16 residues. Germline V gene data show CDR1 as KGHDR and CDR2 as SFDVKD. The V gene end was trimmed by 1 base and the J gene end by 0 bases; junction bases not matched to a gene: 2. The CDR3 DNA reads TGTGCCACCAGTGATTTCGGCGGGGGGAGCACAGATACGCAGTATTTT. The encoded protein is CATSDFGGGSTDTQYF.

J is TRBJ2-3 and V is TRBV6-6; 10 bases agree with TRBD2. This CDR3 region has 16 residues. In germline, CDR1 is MNHNY, CDR2 SVGAGI (reference sequence). V gave up 5 bases and J gave up 6 bases; unmatched junction bases: 11. The CDR3: CASSPQSGRAGDTQYF. The CDR3, as DNA: TGTGCCAGCAGTCCCCAGAGCGGGAGGGCCGGGGATACGCAGTATTTT.

V and J are TRBV6-5 and TRBJ2-7, with 13 bases that match TRBD2. The germline V gene encodes CDR1 MNHEY and CDR2 SVGAGI. The CDR3 totals 16 residues. Losses at the gene ends were 1 base for V and 3 bases for J; bases not matched to a gene: 3. The DNA for the CDR3 is TGTGCCAGCAGTTACTTGGGACTAGCGGGACTCTACGAGCAGTACTTC. This encodes CASSYLGLAGLYEQYF.

The V and J genes are TRBV10-3 and TRBJ2-7, with D perhaps TRBD1 (6 bases). Trimming took 8 bases from V and 5 from J, leaving 13 bases between them. CDR1 and CDR2 from the germline V gene are ENHRY and SYGVKD. The CDR3 length is 12 residues. CDR3: CAIGNRVNEQYF. Written as DNA, the CDR3 is TGTGCCATCGGCAACAGGGTGAACGAGCAGTACTTC.

This rearrangement joins TRBV28 to TRBJ1-2, with a tentative D call TRBD1 (6 bases). Germline CDR1 MDHEN, CDR2 SYDVKM. Trimming took off 6 bases at V and 0 bases at J, with 8 bases between the two ends. The CDR3 covers 13 residues. DNA of the CDR3: TGTGCCAGCAGGGGGGCGGCTAACTATGGCTACACCTTC. It translates to CASRGAANYGYTF.

J is TRBJ2-5 and V is TRBV4-3, with D tentatively TRBD2 (6 bases). This CDR3 comprises 16 residues. V shed 0 bases and J shed 2 bases, with 13 bases lying between them. CDR1 and CDR2 (germline): LGHNA, YSLEER. The CDR3 loop is CASSQDRRGVQETQYF. The CDR3 coding sequence is TGCGCCAGCAGCCAAGATAGGCGGGGAGTGCAAGAGACCCAGTACTTC.

CDR3 sequence reads: CASSYRQGSSNQPQHF. CDR3 DNA: TGTGCCAGCAGTTATAGACAGGGGAGTAGCAATCAGCCCCAGCATTTT. The V gene is TRBV27, the J gene TRBJ1-5, with 8 bases fitting TRBD1. V dropped 4 bases and J dropped 0; count of bases not matched to a gene: 5. Germline assignment: CDR1 MNHEY and CDR2 SMNVEV (reference sequence). The CDR3 covers 16 residues.

V is TRBV10-2 and J is TRBJ2-7; 10 nucleotides agree with TRBD1. The germline CDR1 and CDR2 sequences are WSHSY and SAAADI. Trimming removed 2 bases from V and 3 bases from J; junction bases left unmatched: 7. The CDR3 spans 16 residues. The CDR3 spells CASSEPGTGVSYEQYF. The CDR3 region has the DNA TGCGCCAGCAGTGAGCCCGGGACAGGGGTGAGCTACGAGCAGTACTTC.

V gene TRBV3-1 (or the pseudogene TRBV3-2) combines with J gene TRBJ2-5, with a tentative D call TRBD1 (5 bases). Trimming removed 4 bases from V and 5 bases from J, with 11 bases in between. CDR1 is LGHDT, CDR2 YNNKEL, per germline (reference sequence). The CDR3 covers 13 residues. The DNA of the CDR3 is TGTGCCAGCAGCCCCGACAGTAGGGAGACCCAGTACTTC. This codes for CASSPDSRETQYF.

This sequence joins TRBV12-3 or TRBV12-4 and TRBJ1-1; TRBD1 matches 7 bases. The ends lost 6 bases at V and 5 bases at J; junction bases unmatched: 3. The CDR3 sequence is 12 residues long. The chain's CDR3 is CASRRDSTEAFF. The CDR3 nucleotides are TGTGCCAGCAGAAGGGACAGTACTGAAGCTTTCTTT.

The chain joins TRBV7-9 to TRBJ2-1; a possible D gene is TRBD2 (6 bases). V shed 5 bases and J shed 9 bases, with 17 bases lying between them. The CDR3 spans 14 residues. Germline V CDR1 and CDR2: SEHNR, FQNEAQ (reference sequence). CDR3 DNA sequence: TGTGCCAGCAGCCTCGGGGCTCGGGAGTCTGAGCAGTTCTTC. Its translation is CASSLGARESEQFF.

This chain joins TRBV19 and TRBJ1-1; D might be TRBD1 (5 bases). This CDR3 comprises 14 residues. The V end lost 3 bases, the J end lost 5 bases, and 13 bases lay between the germline ends. CDR1 is LNHDA and CDR2 is SQIVND in the germline V gene (reference sequence). The CDR3 nucleotides are TGTGCCAGTAGTATCGGCGGGGGTAGGACTGAAGCTTTCTTT. Encoded protein: CASSIGGGRTEAFF.

The rearrangement uses TRBV6-6 and TRBJ2-5, with D possibly TRBD1 on 6 matching bases. V was clipped by 6 bases and J by 1 base, with 9 bases between them. The length of the CDR3 is 13 residues. Germline CDR1 is MNHNY and CDR2 is SVGAGI (reference sequence). The DNA of the CDR3 is TGTGCCAGCAGCCCACAGGGCCAAGAGACCCAGTACTTC. Protein product: CASSPQGQETQYF.

This clone was counted a single time. The rearrangement uses TRBV29-1 and TRBJ2-3, with 7 positions matching TRBD2. The V gene end was trimmed by 8 bases and the J gene end by 1 base; junction bases not matched to a gene: 9. The CDR3 contains 14 residues. The germline gives CDR1 SQVTM, CDR2 ANQGSEA. The CDR3, as DNA: TGCAGCTTCCCTTCGCGGGAGCGCACAGATACGCAGTATTTT. It encodes CSFPSRERTDTQYF.

The chain couples TRBV9 to TRBJ2-1, with 10 bases aligning to TRBD2. This CDR3 is built from 16 residues. Germline CDR1 and CDR2: SGDLS and YYNGEE. Germline trimming cut 0 bases from V and 10 bases from J; bases unmatched to any gene: 10. The CDR3 DNA reads as TGTGCCAGCAGCGTAGGTGCCGGGACTAGCGCGAGGGAGCAGTTCTTC. Translated: CASSVGAGTSAREQFF.

This clone was seen a handful of times. This sequence joins TRBV5-6 and TRBJ2-7; D is possibly TRBD2 (6 bases). V was pared by 4 bases and J by 7 bases, with 15 bases between. Germline V CDR1 and CDR2: SGHDT, YYEEEE. This CDR3 is built from 13 residues. For the CDR3, the DNA is TGTGCCAGCAGCCTCCCCCCCCTAGCGGAGCAGTACTTC. Encoded protein: CASSLPPLAEQYF.

This chain joins TRBV19 and TRBJ2-7; 11 nucleotides match TRBD2. Germline V gives CDR1 LNHDA, CDR2 SQIVND (reference sequence). This CDR3 contains 15 residues. Losses at the gene ends were 5 bases for V and 0 bases for J; bases not matched to a gene: 3. The CDR3 coding sequence is TGTGCCAGTAGTGGACTAGCGGGCGCCTCCTACGAGCAGTACTTC. Residues: CASSGLAGASYEQYF.

The chain employs TRBV7-9 and TRBJ2-3; 8 bases fit TRBD1. The germline CDR1 and CDR2 sequences are SEHNR and FQNEAQ (reference sequence). The ends lost 7 bases at V and 5 bases at J; junction bases unmatched: 11. This CDR3 has 15 amino acids. The CDR3: CASTLGQGSVDTQYF. The DNA for the CDR3 is TGTGCCAGCACCCTAGGACAGGGATCGGTAGATACGCAGTATTTT.

The V and J genes are TRBV15 and TRBJ1-2; possibly TRBD1 for D (6 bases). Trimming took 0 bases from V and 7 from J, leaving 18 bases between them. This CDR3 region has 16 residues. Germline lookup yields CDR1 LNHNV and CDR2 YYDKDF (reference sequence). In DNA form, the CDR3 reads TGTGCCACCAGCAGAGATCGACAGCCAGGGGCTGGTGGCTACACCTTC. Amino acids: CATSRDRQPGAGGYTF.

In nucleotides, the CDR3 is TGTGCCAGCAGCCCTGACAGAGGCTATGGCTACACCTTC. Its protein product is CASSPDRGYGYTF. The chain is built from TRBV16 and TRBJ1-2; a weak D match, TRBD1 (5 bases). Between the trimmed V and J ends, which lost 4 bases and 4 bases, there was a span of 10 bases. The CDR3 spans 13 residues. Germline-derived CDR1 and CDR2 are KGHSY and FQNENV.

This clone was detected a few times. The chain recombines TRBV6-2 or TRBV6-3 with TRBJ2-2; the match to TRBD2 covers 7 bases. The trim removed 2 bases at V and 5 bases at J, leaving 5 bases unmatched. Germline loops: CDR1 MNHEY, CDR2 SVGEGT. CDR3 length: 15 residues. CDR3 sequence (DNA): TGTGCCAGCAGTTACGCGGGGGAGTTAACCGGGGAGCTGTTTTTT. It yields the protein CASSYAGELTGELFF.

V is TRBV6-1 and J is TRBJ1-5, with D maybe TRBD1 (6 bases). The CDR3 spans 15 residues. With 6 bases removed from V and 7 bases from J, the gap between germline ends came to 19 bases. CDR1 is MNHNS, CDR2 SASEGT, per germline. The CDR3 loop reads CASRAGGAGGQPQHF. DNA of the CDR3: TGTGCCAGCAGAGCGGGGGGGGCAGGTGGACAGCCCCAGCATTTT.

The CDR3 protein is CATSRDGTSTDTQYF. The CDR3 DNA sequence: TGTGCCACCAGCAGAGATGGGACATCGACAGATACGCAGTATTTT. V is TRBV15 and J is TRBJ2-3, with a weak D call TRBD1 (6 bases). Looked up from germline, CDR1 is LNHNV and CDR2 is YYDKDF (reference sequence). V was trimmed by 0 bases and J by 3 bases, leaving 10 bases between them. The CDR3 consists of 15 residues.

The V gene is TRBV10-3, the J gene TRBJ2-1; 7 bases line up with TRBD1. Looked up from germline, CDR1 is ENHRY and CDR2 is SYGVKD. J was trimmed by 9 bases and V by 1 base; bases with no gene match: 9. This CDR3 spans 15 amino acids. CDR3 DNA: TGTGCCATCAGTGAGTTCGAGGGGGCGCAGGCTGAGCAGTTCTTC. This encodes CAISEFEGAQAEQFF.

The chain combines TRBV6-5 with TRBJ1-2; TRBD1 aligns across 7 bases. The germline V gene has CDR1 MNHEY and CDR2 SVGAGI. J lost 5 bases, V lost 2 bases, and 2 bases had no gene match. CDR3 size: 13 residues. CDR3 region: CASSYRGLYGYTF. The DNA of the CDR3 is TGTGCCAGCAGTTACAGGGGGCTTTATGGCTACACCTTC.

The rearrangement uses TRBV5-1 and TRBJ1-4, with 10 bases matching TRBD1. Germline values: CDR1 SGHRS, CDR2 YFSETQ. With V trimmed by 4 bases and J by 8 bases, 14 bases remained unmatched. The CDR3 runs 17 residues. In DNA form, the CDR3 reads TGCGCCAGCAGCCCGCCGGGACAGGGGAAGGGACCCGAAAAACTGTTTTTT. It is translated as CASSPPGQGKGPEKLFF.

This sequence joins TRBV5-1 and TRBJ2-5; no clear D gene. The CDR3 length is 12 residues. CDR1 and CDR2 (germline): SGHRS, YFSETQ. Trimming pared 4 bases from V and 0 bases from J, leaving 4 bases between. Written as DNA, the CDR3 is TGCGCCAGCAGCCCAGACCAAGAGACCCAGTACTTC. Protein sequence: CASSPDQETQYF.

The rearrangement links TRBV7-3 to TRBJ2-3; a possible D gene is TRBD2 (6 bases). With 4 bases removed from V and 6 bases from J, the gap between germline ends came to 11 bases. The V gene's germline CDR1 is SGHTA and CDR2 FQGTGA. The CDR3 runs to 13 residues. This CDR3 reads CASSSGTADTQYF. CDR3 DNA: TGTGCCAGCAGCTCAGGGACTGCGGATACGCAGTATTTT.

This chain connects TRBV19 to TRBJ2-1; TRBD2 aligns across 11 bases. The CDR3 is made up of 19 amino acids. CDR1 and CDR2 (germline): LNHDA, SQIVND (reference sequence). V shed 10 bases, J shed 0 bases, and the junction held 17 bases outside the gene matches. Here the CDR3 reads CATSGTSGGFPRSYNEQFF. CDR3 nucleotides: TGTGCCACCTCCGGGACTAGCGGCGGGTTCCCCCGCTCCTACAATGAGCAGTTCTTC.